Sequencing of this T cell receptor beta chain was carried out in a study of read filtering for tumor transcriptome and immune sequencing. This clonotype was detected ten times or more. Molecular barcoded adaptors covering alpha/delta and beta/gamma chains were used on 400 to 450 ng RNA. TCRdb reanalysed the reads using MiXCR and keeps one entry per CDR3 protein. The table shows 15,000 or so distinct CDR3 sequences, with about a fifth occurring only once. V shed 8 bases, J shed 8 bases, and the junction held 6 bases outside the gene matches. Germline assignment: CDR1 ENHRY and CDR2 SYGVKD. The CDR3 totals 12 residues.

The source of this sequence is a donor at least 40 years old with multiple myeloma. The sequenced sample was a population of CD138-negative cells sorted from bone marrow. The V call is TRBV10-3, the J call TRBJ2-1, with 7 bases that match TRBD2. In DNA form, the CDR3 reads TGTGCCATCGGGAGGGGCGTGGATGAGCAGTTCTTC. Its translation: CAIGRGVDEQFF.